The 23 T cell receptor beta chains below all came from one sample that was sequenced in a study of OX40 agonist ivuxolimab in advanced cancers. Produced via immunoSEQ multiplex PCR; TCRdb's table is partial and in-frame only. This sample carries about 33,000 clones, 88% of them seen once, and the ten largest clones take roughly 4%. The sequencing here drew on CD4+ or CD8+ T cells sorted from blood, taken in a trial of the OX40 agonist ivuxolimab. Receptor source: an adult with an advanced solid tumor such as melanoma, head and neck, liver or kidney cancer.

This chain uses TRBV6-5 with TRBJ1-4; D perhaps matches TRBD1 (5 bases). Trimming removed 6 bases from V and 0 bases from J, with 11 bases in between. The length of the CDR3 is 15 residues. CDR1 is MNHEY, CDR2 SVGAGI, per germline. The CDR3 protein is CASSQDRATNEKLFF. CDR3 bases: TGTGCCAGCAGCCAAGACAGAGCAACTAATGAAAAACTGTTTTTT.

The J gene is TRBJ1-1, the V gene TRBV2; TRBD1 matches at 8 bases. Germline trimming cut 11 bases from V and 1 base from J; bases unmatched to any gene: 9. The CDR3 sequence is 14 residues long. Germline values: CDR1 SNHLY, CDR2 FYNNEI. CDR3 sequence (DNA): TGTGCCTCCTCCCCGGGACAGGCGAACACTGAAGCTTTCTTT. The encoded protein is CASSPGQANTEAFF.

This chain joins TRBV7-2 and TRBJ2-5; D not resolved. V was clipped by 1 base and J by 2 bases, with 11 bases between them. Looked up from germline, CDR1 is SGHTA and CDR2 is FQGNSA. The CDR3 loop spans 15 amino acids. The CDR3, as DNA: TGTGCCAGCAGCTTAGGGGGTAGGGTTCAAGAGACCCAGTACTTC. As protein: CASSLGGRVQETQYF.

The chain joins TRBV7-2 to TRBJ2-5; D is perhaps TRBD1 or TRBD2 (5 bases each). Germline values: CDR1 SGHTA, CDR2 FQGNSA. This CDR3 is built from 17 residues. V was shortened by 5 bases and J by 1 base, with 20 bases between the two germline ends. CDR3 sequence: CASSTYLSAGTQETQYF. The CDR3 nucleotides are TGTGCCAGCAGCACCTACCTATCCGCCGGGACCCAAGAGACCCAGTACTTC.

A few counts support this clone. The rearrangement links TRBV6-1 to TRBJ2-7; no definite D call. Trimming left V 7 bases short and J 0 bases short, with 7 bases between. CDR1 is MNHNS and CDR2 is SASEGT in the germline V gene. This CDR3 is 12 amino acids long. DNA for the CDR3: TGTGCCAGCACCAGAACCTCCTACGAGCAGTACTTC. It yields the protein CASTRTSYEQYF.

This sequence joins TRBV9 and TRBJ1-1; D is perhaps TRBD1 (6 bases). The V end was cut by 0 bases, the J end by 4 bases, with 13 bases between. The CDR3 spans 15 residues. Germline assignment: CDR1 SGDLS and CDR2 YYNGEE. In DNA form, the CDR3 reads TGTGCCAGCAGCGTAGGTTACAGGGCGGGCACTGAAGCTTTCTTT. It encodes CASSVGYRAGTEAFF. Using reference TRBV9 and TRBJ1-1 for the parts outside the CDR3, the full variable domain is DSGVTQTPKHLITATGQRVTLRCSPRSGDLSVYWYQQSLDQGLQFLIQYYNGEERAKGNILERFSAQQFPDLHSELNLSSLELGDSALYFCASSVGYRAGTEAFFGQGTRLTVV.

The chain uses TRBV4-1 and TRBJ2-4; the match to TRBD2 covers 14 bases. Looked up from germline, CDR1 is MGHRA and CDR2 is YSYEKL. This CDR3 region has 19 residues. Trimming took 4 bases from V and 3 from J; bases not matched to a gene: 11. CDR3 nucleotide sequence: TGCGCCAGCAGCCCCAGACTAGCGGGGGGGCGATCGGACAAAAACATTCAGTACTTC. This gives the protein CASSPRLAGGRSDKNIQYF.

This CDR3 reads CASSLMRGPSYEQYF. For the CDR3, the DNA is TGTGCCAGCAGCTTAATGCGGGGGCCCTCCTACGAGCAGTACTTC. V gene TRBV7-8 combines with J gene TRBJ2-7; weak D call: TRBD2 (7 bases). Germline assignment: CDR1 SGHVS and CDR2 FQNEAQ. The ends were cut back, 2 bases at V and 0 bases at J, with 11 bases in the middle. CDR3 size: 15 residues.

The rearrangement joins TRBV9 to TRBJ2-1; no firm D call. Germline loops: CDR1 SGDLS, CDR2 YYNGEE. V was clipped by 1 base and J by 5 bases, with 4 bases between them. The CDR3 contains 12 residues. This CDR3 is CASSVNHNEQFF. CDR3 DNA sequence: TGTGCCAGCAGCGTAAACCACAATGAGCAGTTCTTC.

The chain uses TRBV28 and TRBJ2-5, with a possible D match to TRBD2 (5 bases). The V gene's germline CDR1 is MDHEN and CDR2 SYDVKM. The CDR3 covers 16 residues. V was trimmed by 1 base and J by 0 bases, leaving 12 bases between them. CDR3 protein: CASSLFAGIYQETQYF. The DNA of the CDR3 is TGTGCCAGCAGTTTATTTGCGGGTATATACCAAGAGACCCAGTACTTC. The full variable domain, in which reference TRBV28 and TRBJ2-5 provide the parts outside the CDR3, is DVKVTQSSRYLVKRTGEKVFLECVQDMDHENMFWYRQDPGLGLRLIYFSYDVKMKEKGDIPEGYSVSREKKERFSLILESASTNQTSMYLCASSLFAGIYQETQYFGPGTRLLVL.

The gene calls are TRBV28 and TRBJ2-1; D gene ambiguous. The CDR3 is 12 residues long. V gave up 7 bases and J gave up 8 bases, with 12 bases separating them. Germline CDR1 reads MDHEN; CDR2 reads SYDVKM. As DNA, the CDR3 is TGTGCCAGCACCCAAAAGGGTTATGAGCAGTTCTTC. It is translated as CASTQKGYEQFF. Supplemented by reference TRBV28 and TRBJ2-1, the full variable domain reads DVKVTQSSRYLVKRTGEKVFLECVQDMDHENMFWYRQDPGLGLRLIYFSYDVKMKEKGDIPEGYSVSREKKERFSLILESASTNQTSMYLCASTQKGYEQFFGPGTRLTVL.

This clone occurred once. CDR3 protein: CASSSPGTGDQPQHF. CDR3 in DNA: TGTGCCAGCAGTTCCCCCGGGACAGGGGACCAGCCCCAGCATTTT. This chain links TRBV28 with TRBJ1-5; 10 bases are a match to TRBD1. V gave up 4 bases and J gave up 7 bases; unmatched junction bases: 7. The CDR3 spans 15 residues. Germline V CDR1 and CDR2: MDHEN, SYDVKM.

The chain has TRBV5-1 and TRBJ2-5; D might be TRBD1 or TRBD2, each matching 6 bases. CDR1 is SGHRS, CDR2 YFSETQ, per germline. The CDR3 sequence is 13 residues long. Trimming removed 2 bases at V and 4 bases at J, with 9 bases between. The CDR3 nucleotides are TGCGCCAGCAGCTTTGGAGGGGGAGAGACCCAGTACTTC. Protein: CASSFGGGETQYF.

V gene TRBV7-7 combines with J gene TRBJ2-5, with 8 bases that match TRBD1. This CDR3 has 14 amino acids. V shed 1 base, J shed 2 bases, and the junction held 0 bases outside the gene matches. Germline CDR1 reads SSHAT; CDR2 reads FNYEAQ (reference sequence). This CDR3 is CASSLGTGQETQYF. DNA of the CDR3: TGTGCCAGCAGCTTAGGGACAGGGCAAGAGACCCAGTACTTC.

This chain's CDR3 is CASSHHRDRSNTEAFF. CDR3 sequence (DNA): TGTGCCAGCTCTCACCACCGGGACAGATCGAACACTGAAGCTTTCTTT. The chain carries TRBV18 and TRBJ1-1, with 7 positions matching TRBD1. The trim removed 6 bases at V and 1 base at J, leaving 11 bases unmatched. This CDR3 is built from 16 residues. Germline CDR1 KGHSH, CDR2 LQKENI.

The chain employs TRBV4-2 and TRBJ2-1, with unresolved D. The V end was cut by 2 bases, the J end by 9 bases, with 11 bases between. The V gene's germline CDR1 is LGHNA and CDR2 YNFKEQ. This CDR3 has 13 amino acids. CDR3 in amino acids: CASSQRPGSEQFF. The CDR3 nucleotides read TGTGCCAGCAGCCAAAGACCCGGCAGTGAGCAGTTCTTC.

In its sample, this clone was seen a few times. V is TRBV28 and J is TRBJ1-1; D is unresolved. The germline CDR1 and CDR2 sequences are MDHEN and SYDVKM. V lost 5 bases and J lost 5, with 18 bases in between. The CDR3 contains 15 residues. CDR3 amino acids: CASSVRRGGGTEAFF. CDR3 coding DNA: TGTGCCAGCAGTGTACGTCGGGGAGGAGGAACTGAAGCTTTCTTT.

The rearrangement uses TRBV2 and TRBJ1-1; possible D gene TRBD1, 5 bases. Germline V gene sequence: CDR1 SNHLY, CDR2 FYNNEI. The CDR3 is 14 amino acids. The V end lost 6 bases, the J end lost 1 base, and 12 bases lay between the germline ends. The CDR3 here is CASSRLGPNTEAFF. The CDR3 coding sequence is TGTGCCAGCAGCCGCCTGGGGCCGAACACTGAAGCTTTCTTT.

The rearrangement joins TRBV7-9 to TRBJ2-7, with D tentatively TRBD2 (6 bases). The CDR3 totals 14 residues. Trimming shortened V by 4 bases and J by 2 bases, and 12 bases separated the two germline ends. In germline, CDR1 is SEHNR, CDR2 FQNEAQ (reference sequence). In DNA, the CDR3 is TGTGCCAGCAGCTGGGACGGGGGTACCTACGAGCAGTACTTC. Translating it yields CASSWDGGTYEQYF.

The V gene is TRBV11-2, the J gene TRBJ1-5; the match to TRBD1 covers 7 bases. In germline, CDR1 is SGHAT, CDR2 FQNNGV. The CDR3 has 16 amino acids. V was pared by 5 bases and J by 0 bases, with 7 bases of the junction left unmatched. The CDR3 nucleotides read TGTGCCAGCAGCCCCGAGGGGGCAGATAGCAATCAGCCCCAGCATTTT. This codes for CASSPEGADSNQPQHF. The complete variable domain, with remaining parts taken from reference TRBV11-2 and TRBJ1-5, reads EAGVAQSPRYKIIEKRQSVAFWCNPISGHATLYWYQQILGQGPKLLIQFQNNGVVDDSQLPKDRFSAERLKGVDSTLKIQPAKLEDSAVYLCASSPEGADSNQPQHFGDGTRLSIL.

The rearrangement links TRBV5-4 to TRBJ1-2, with TRBD1 as a possible D gene (5 bases). Deletions cut 4 bases from V and 2 bases from J, with 15 bases between. CDR1 and CDR2 (germline): SGHNT, YYREEE (reference sequence). This CDR3 has 15 amino acids. The CDR3 loop is CASSIRQSQNYGYTF. The CDR3 DNA reads as TGTGCCAGCAGCATTCGACAGTCCCAAAACTATGGCTACACCTTC.

This clone was recorded only once. The chain joins TRBV19 to TRBJ1-3; D remains ambiguous. This CDR3 is 14 amino acids long. V was shortened by 9 bases and J by 0 bases, with 12 bases between the two germline ends. CDR1 is LNHDA, CDR2 SQIVND, per germline (reference sequence). Written as DNA, the CDR3 is TGTGCCAGCCATCGAGGGAACTCTGGAAACACCATATATTTT. Translation gives CASHRGNSGNTIYF.

The chain recombines TRBV27 with TRBJ1-5; possibly TRBD1 for D (5 bases). Trimming removed 6 bases from V and 6 bases from J, with 15 bases in between. This CDR3 has 14 residues. The germline V gene has CDR1 MNHEY and CDR2 SMNVEV (reference sequence). The CDR3 spells CASRRSGGGQPQHF. DNA of the CDR3: TGTGCCAGCAGACGCAGCGGGGGAGGTCAGCCCCAGCATTTT.